This TCR beta chain was sequenced for a study of blood T cell repertoires in COVID-19. Overall study context: The samples span acute and convalescent COVID-19 from the United States, Italy and Spain. PBMCs, B-cell-depleted T cells, or T cells provided the cDNA or gDNA that made up the material.

Seattle patients were enrolled while actively infected and followed longitudinally. As handled by the study authors: The assay estimated nucleated cells by amplifying reference gene primers. Clones were sequenced by immunoSEQ multiplex PCR, and TCRdb holds only the in-frame ones, with some missing. V, J and clone size derive from that table, while D and trimming were established from the DNA sequence. Among 150,000 to 200,000 clones, about nine tenths were seen once, and the ten largest hold 4.8%. Only a few counts were recorded for this clone. CDR1 is LGHNA, CDR2 YNFKEQ, per germline. CDR3 length: 16 residues. Trimming removed 2 bases from V and 6 bases from J; junction bases left unmatched: 10.

The chain carries TRBV4-2 and TRBJ2-3, with 8 bases that match TRBD2. The sequence was obtained from a man under 40 with COVID-19, enrolled during active disease. Material for sequencing was peripheral blood. The CDR3 region has the DNA TGTGCCAGCAGCCAATCCTTAGCGGGGTCCGGGGATACGCAGTATTTT. The encoded protein is CASSQSLAGSGDTQYF.